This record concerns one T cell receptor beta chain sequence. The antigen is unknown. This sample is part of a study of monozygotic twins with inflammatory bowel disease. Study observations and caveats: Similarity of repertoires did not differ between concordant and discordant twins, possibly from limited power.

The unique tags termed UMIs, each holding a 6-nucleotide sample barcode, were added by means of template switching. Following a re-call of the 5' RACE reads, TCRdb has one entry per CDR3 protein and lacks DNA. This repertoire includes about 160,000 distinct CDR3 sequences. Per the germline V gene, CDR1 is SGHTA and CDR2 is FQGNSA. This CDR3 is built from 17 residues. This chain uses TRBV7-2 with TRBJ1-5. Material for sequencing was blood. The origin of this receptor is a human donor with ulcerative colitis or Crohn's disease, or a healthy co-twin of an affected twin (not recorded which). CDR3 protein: CASSLRAGAYSNQLQHF.